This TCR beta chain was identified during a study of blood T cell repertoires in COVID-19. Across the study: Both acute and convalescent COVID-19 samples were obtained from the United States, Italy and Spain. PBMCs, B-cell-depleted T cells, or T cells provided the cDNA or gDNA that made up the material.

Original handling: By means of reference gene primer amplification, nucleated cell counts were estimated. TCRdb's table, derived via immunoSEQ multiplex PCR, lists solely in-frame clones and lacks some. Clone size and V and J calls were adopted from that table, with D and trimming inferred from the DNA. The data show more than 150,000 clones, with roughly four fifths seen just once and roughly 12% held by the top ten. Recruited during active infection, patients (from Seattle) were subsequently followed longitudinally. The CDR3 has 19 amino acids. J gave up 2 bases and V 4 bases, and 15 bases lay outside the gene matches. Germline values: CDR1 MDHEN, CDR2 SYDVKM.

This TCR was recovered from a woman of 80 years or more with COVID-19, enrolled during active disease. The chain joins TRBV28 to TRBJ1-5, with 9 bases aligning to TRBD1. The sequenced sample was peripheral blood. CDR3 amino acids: CASSWTAGTGSRGNQPQHF. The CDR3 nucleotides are TGTGCCAGCAGTTGGACCGCCGGGACAGGGAGTAGGGGCAATCAGCCCCAGCATTTT.